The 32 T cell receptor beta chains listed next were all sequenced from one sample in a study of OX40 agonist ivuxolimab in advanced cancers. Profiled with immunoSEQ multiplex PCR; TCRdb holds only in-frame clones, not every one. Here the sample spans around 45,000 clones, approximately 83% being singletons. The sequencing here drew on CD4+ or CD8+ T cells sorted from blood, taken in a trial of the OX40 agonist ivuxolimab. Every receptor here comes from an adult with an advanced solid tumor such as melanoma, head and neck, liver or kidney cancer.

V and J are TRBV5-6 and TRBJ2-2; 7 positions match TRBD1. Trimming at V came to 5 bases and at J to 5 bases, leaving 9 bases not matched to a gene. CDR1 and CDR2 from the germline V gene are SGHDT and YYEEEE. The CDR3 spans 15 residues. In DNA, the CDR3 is TGTGCCAGCAGTCAGCCGGGACAGACGACCGGGGAGCTGTTTTTT. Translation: CASSQPGQTTGELFF.

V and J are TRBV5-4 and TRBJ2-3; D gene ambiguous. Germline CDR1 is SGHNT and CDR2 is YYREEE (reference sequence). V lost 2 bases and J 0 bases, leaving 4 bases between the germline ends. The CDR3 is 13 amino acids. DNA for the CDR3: TGTGCCAGCAGCTTAAAAAGCACAGATACGCAGTATTTT. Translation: CASSLKSTDTQYF.

The CDR3 loop reads CASDHRGIDQPQHF. The DNA of the CDR3 is TGTGCCAGTGACCACAGGGGGATCGATCAGCCCCAGCATTTT. This chain links TRBV19 with TRBJ1-5; TRBD1 matches 8 bases. Trimming cost V 8 bases and J 5 bases; bases outside gene matches: 8. The CDR3 extends over 14 amino acids. Germline V gives CDR1 LNHDA, CDR2 SQIVND (reference sequence). Together with reference TRBV19 and TRBJ1-5, the CDR3 gives the full variable domain: DGGITQSPKYLFRKEGQNVTLSCEQNLNHDAMYWYRQDPGQGLRLIYYSQIVNDFQKGDIAEGYSVSREKKESFPLTVTSAQKNPTAFYLCASDHRGIDQPQHFGDGTRLSIL.

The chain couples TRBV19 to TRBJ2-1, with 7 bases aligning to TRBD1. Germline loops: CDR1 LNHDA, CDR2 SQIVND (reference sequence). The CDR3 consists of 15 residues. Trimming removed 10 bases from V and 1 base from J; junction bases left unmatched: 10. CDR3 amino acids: CATQPQGQSYNEQFF. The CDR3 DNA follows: TGTGCCACCCAACCCCAGGGACAGTCCTACAATGAGCAGTTCTTC.

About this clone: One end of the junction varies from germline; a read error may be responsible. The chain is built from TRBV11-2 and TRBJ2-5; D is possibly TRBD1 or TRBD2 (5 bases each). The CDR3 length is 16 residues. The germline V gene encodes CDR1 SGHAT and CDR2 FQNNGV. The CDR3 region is CASSPLGRLIQETQYF. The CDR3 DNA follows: TGCGCCAGCAGCCCTCTGGGACGGCTGATCCAAGAGACCCAGTACTTC. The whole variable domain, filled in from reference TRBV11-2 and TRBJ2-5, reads EAGVAQSPRYKIIEKRQSVAFWCNPISGHATLYWYQQILGQGPKLLIQFQNNGVVDDSQLPKDRFSAERLKGVDSTLKIQPAKLEDSAVYLCASSPLGRLIQETQYFGPGTRLLVL.

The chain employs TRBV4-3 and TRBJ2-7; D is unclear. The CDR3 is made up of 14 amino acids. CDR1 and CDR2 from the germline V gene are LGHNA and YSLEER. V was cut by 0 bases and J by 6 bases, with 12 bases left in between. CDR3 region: CASSQDWSSSEQYF. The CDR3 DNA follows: TGCGCCAGCAGCCAAGATTGGAGCAGCTCCGAGCAGTACTTC.

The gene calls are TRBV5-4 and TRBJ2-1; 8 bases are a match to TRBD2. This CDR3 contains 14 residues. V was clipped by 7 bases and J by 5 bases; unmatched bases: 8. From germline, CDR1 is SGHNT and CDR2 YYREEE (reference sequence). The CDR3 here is CASHPGLVHNEQFF. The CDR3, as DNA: TGTGCCAGCCACCCGGGACTAGTGCACAATGAGCAGTTCTTC. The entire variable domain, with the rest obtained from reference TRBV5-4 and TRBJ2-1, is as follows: ETGVTQSPTHLIKTRGQQVTLRCSSQSGHNTVSWYQQALGQGPQFIFQYYREEENGRGNFPPRFSGLQFPNYSSELNVNALELDDSALYLCASHPGLVHNEQFFGPGTRLTVL.

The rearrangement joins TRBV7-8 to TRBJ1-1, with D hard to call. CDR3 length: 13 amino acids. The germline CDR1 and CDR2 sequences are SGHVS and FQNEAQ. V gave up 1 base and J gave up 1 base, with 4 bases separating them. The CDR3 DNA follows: TGTGCCAGCAGCTTAGGGACGAACACTGAAGCTTTCTTT. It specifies CASSLGTNTEAFF.

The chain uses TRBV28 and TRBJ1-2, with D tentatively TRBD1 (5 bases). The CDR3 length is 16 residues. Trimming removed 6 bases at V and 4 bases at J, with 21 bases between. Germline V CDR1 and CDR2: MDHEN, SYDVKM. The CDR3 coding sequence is TGTGCCAGCAGACTGGGGTTTAATGGGGCTGGCTATGGCTACACCTTC. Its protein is CASRLGFNGAGYGYTF.

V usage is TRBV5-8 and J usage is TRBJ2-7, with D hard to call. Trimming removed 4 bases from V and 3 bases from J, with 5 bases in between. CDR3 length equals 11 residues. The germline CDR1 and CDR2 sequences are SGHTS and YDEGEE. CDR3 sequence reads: CASSILYEQYF. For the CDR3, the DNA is TGTGCCAGCAGCATCCTCTACGAGCAGTACTTC.

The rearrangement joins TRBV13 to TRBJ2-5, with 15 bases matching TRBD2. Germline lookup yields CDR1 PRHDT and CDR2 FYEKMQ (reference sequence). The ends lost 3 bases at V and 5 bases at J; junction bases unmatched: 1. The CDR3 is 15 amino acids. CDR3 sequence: CASSLGLAGGETQYF. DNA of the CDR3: TGTGCCAGCAGCTTGGGACTAGCGGGAGGTGAGACCCAGTACTTC. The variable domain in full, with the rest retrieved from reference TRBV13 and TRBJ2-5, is AAGVIQSPRHLIKEKRETATLKCYPIPRHDTVYWYQQGPGQDPQFLISFYEKMQSDKGSIPDRFSAQQFSDYHSELNMSSLELGDSALYFCASSLGLAGGETQYFGPGTRLLVL.

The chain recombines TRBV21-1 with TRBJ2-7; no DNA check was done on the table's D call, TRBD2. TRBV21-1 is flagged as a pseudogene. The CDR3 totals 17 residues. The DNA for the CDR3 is TGTGCCAGCCCGGGACGGGTGACTAGCGGGCCATCCTACGAGCAGTACTTC. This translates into CASPGRVTSGPSYEQYF.

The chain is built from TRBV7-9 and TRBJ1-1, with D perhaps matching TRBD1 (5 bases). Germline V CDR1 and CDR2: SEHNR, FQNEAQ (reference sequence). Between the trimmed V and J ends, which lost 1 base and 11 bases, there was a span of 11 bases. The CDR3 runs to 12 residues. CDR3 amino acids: CASSLVSRDAFF. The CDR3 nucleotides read TGTGCCAGCAGCTTAGTTTCCAGGGACGCTTTCTTT.

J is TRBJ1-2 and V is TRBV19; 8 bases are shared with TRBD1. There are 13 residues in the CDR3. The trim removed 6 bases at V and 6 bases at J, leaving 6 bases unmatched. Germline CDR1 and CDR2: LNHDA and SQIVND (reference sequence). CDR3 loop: CASRLDRDDGYTF. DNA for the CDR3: TGTGCCAGTAGATTGGACAGGGACGATGGCTACACCTTC.

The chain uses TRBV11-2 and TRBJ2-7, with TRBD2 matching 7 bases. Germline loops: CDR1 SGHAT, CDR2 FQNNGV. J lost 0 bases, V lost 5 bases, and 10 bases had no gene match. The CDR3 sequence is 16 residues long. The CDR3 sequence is CASSPGGEMSSYEQYF. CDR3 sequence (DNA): TGTGCCAGCAGCCCGGGGGGAGAAATGAGCTCCTACGAGCAGTACTTC.

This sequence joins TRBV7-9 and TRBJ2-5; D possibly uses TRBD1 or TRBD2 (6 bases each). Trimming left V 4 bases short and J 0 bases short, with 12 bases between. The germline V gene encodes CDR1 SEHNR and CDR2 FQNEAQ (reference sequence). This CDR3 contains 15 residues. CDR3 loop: CASSWGRGHQETQYF. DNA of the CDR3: TGTGCCAGCAGCTGGGGGCGGGGCCACCAAGAGACCCAGTACTTC.

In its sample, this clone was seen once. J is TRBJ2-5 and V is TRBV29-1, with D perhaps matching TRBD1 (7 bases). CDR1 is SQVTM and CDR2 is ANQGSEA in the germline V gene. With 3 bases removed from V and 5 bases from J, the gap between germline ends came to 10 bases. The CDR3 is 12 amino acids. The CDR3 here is CSVDRGVETQYF. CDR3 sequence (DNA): TGCAGCGTTGACAGGGGGGTTGAGACCCAGTACTTC.

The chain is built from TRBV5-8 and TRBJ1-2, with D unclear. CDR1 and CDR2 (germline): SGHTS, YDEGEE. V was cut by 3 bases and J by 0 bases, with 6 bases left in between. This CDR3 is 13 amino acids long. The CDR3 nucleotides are TGTGCCAGCAGCTACAGCGCTAACTATGGCTACACCTTC. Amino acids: CASSYSANYGYTF.

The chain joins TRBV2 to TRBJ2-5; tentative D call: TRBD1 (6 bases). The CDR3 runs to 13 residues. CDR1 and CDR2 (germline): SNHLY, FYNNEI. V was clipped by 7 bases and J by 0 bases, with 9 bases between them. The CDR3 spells CASMRGYQETQYF. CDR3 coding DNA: TGTGCCAGCATGAGGGGGTACCAAGAGACCCAGTACTTC.

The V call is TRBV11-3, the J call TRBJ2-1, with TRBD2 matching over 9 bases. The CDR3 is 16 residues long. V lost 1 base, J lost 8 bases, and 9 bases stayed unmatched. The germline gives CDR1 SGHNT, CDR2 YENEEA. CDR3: CASSLAESSGKYEQFF. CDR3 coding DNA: TGTGCCAGCAGCTTAGCGGAGTCTAGCGGGAAATATGAGCAGTTCTTC.

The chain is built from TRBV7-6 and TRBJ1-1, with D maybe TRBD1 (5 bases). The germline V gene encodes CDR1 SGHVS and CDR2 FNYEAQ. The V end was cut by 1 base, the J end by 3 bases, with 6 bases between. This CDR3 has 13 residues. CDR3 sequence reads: CASSLGGDTEAFF. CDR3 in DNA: TGTGCCAGCAGCTTAGGAGGGGACACTGAAGCTTTCTTT.

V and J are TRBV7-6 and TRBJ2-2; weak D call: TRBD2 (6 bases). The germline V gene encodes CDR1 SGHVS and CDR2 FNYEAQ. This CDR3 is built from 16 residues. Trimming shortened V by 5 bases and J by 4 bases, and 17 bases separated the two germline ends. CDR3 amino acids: CASSRSGRGATGELFF. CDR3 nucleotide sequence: TGTGCCAGCAGCCGCTCTGGGCGGGGAGCCACCGGGGAGCTGTTTTTT. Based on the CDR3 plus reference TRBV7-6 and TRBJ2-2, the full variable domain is GAGVSQSPRYKVTKRGQDVALRCDPISGHVSLYWYRQALGQGPEFLTYFNYEAQQDKSGLPNDRFSAERPEGSISTLTIQRTEQRDSAMYRCASSRSGRGATGELFFGEGSRLTVL.

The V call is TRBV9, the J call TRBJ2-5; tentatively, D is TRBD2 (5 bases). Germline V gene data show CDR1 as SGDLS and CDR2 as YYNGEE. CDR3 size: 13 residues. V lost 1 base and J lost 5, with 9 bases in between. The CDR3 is CASSVSSYETQYF. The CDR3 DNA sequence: TGTGCCAGCAGCGTATCTAGCTATGAGACCCAGTACTTC.

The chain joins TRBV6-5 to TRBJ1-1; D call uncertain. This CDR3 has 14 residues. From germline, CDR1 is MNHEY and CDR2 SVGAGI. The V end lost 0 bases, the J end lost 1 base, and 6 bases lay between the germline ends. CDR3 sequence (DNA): TGTGCCAGCAGTTACTCTGGGCGGAACACTGAAGCTTTCTTT. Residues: CASSYSGRNTEAFF.

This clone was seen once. CDR3 sequence (DNA): TGTGCCAGCAGTGAAGCCCACAGGGACTATGGCTACACCTTC. Encoded protein: CASSEAHRDYGYTF. The V gene is TRBV6-1, the J gene TRBJ1-2, with D possibly TRBD1 on 6 matching bases. V was trimmed by 0 bases and J by 3 bases, leaving 8 bases between them. CDR1 is MNHNS, CDR2 SASEGT, per germline. This CDR3 comprises 14 residues.

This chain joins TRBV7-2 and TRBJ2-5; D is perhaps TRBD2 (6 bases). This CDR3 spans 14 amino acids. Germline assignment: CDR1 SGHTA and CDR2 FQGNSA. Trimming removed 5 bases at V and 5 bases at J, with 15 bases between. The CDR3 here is CASSIRDSPETQYF. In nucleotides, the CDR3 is TGTGCCAGCAGCATACGGGACTCCCCGGAGACCCAGTACTTC.

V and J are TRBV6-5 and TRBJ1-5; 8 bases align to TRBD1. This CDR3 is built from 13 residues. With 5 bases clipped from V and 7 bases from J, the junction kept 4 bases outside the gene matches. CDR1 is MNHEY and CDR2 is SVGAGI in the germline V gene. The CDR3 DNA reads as TGTGCCAGCAGTGGGGACAGGTGGCAGCCCCAGCATTTT. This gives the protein CASSGDRWQPQHF.

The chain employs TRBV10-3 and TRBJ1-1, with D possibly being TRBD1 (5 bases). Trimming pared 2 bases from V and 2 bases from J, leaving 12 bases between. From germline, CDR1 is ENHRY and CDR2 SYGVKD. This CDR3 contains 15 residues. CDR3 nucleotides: TGTGCCATCAGTGAGCGGGGACGGAGCAACACTGAAGCTTTCTTT. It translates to CAISERGRSNTEAFF.

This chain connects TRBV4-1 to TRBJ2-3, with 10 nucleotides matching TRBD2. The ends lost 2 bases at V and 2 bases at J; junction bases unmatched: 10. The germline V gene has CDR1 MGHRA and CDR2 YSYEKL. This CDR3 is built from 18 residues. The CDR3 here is CASSQLKIAGGYTDTQYF. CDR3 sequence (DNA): TGCGCCAGCAGCCAACTAAAAATAGCGGGGGGATACACAGATACGCAGTATTTT.

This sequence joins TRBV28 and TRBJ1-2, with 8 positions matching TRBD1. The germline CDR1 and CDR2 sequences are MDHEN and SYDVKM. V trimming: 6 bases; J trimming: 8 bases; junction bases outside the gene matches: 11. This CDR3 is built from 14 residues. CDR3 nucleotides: TGTGCCAGCAGATCCCGTATTTGGGACAGGGGCTACACCTTC. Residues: CASRSRIWDRGYTF.

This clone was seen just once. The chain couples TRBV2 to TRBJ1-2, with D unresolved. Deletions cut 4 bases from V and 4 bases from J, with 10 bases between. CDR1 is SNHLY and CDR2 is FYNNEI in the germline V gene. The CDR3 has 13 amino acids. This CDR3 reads CASSGSLSYGYTF. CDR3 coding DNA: TGTGCCAGCAGTGGGTCACTCTCCTATGGCTACACCTTC.

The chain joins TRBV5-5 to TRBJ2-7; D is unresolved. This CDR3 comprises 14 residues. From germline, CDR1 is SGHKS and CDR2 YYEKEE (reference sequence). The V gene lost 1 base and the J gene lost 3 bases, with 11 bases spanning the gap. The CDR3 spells CASSLRAVGYEQYF. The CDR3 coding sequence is TGTGCCAGCAGCTTGCGGGCGGTTGGCTACGAGCAGTACTTC.